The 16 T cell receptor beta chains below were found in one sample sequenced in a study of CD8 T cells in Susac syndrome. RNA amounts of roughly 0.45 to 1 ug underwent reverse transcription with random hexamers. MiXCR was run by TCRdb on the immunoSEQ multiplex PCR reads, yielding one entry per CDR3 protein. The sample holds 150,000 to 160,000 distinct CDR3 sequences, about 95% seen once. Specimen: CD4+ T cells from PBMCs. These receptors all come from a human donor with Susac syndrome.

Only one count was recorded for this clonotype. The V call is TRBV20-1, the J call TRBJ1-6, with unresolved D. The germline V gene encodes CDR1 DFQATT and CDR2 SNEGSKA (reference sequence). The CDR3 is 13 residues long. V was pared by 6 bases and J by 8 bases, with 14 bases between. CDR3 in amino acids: CSAPGRKDSPLHF. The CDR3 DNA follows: TGCAGTGCCCCCGGACGTAAGGATTCACCCCTCCACTTT.

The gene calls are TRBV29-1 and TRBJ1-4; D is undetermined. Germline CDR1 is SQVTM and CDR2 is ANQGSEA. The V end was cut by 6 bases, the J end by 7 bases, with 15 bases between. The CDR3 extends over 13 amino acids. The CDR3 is CSVVSDAPEKLFF. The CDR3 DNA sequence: TGCAGCGTCGTTTCGGACGCTCCTGAAAAACTGTTTTTT.

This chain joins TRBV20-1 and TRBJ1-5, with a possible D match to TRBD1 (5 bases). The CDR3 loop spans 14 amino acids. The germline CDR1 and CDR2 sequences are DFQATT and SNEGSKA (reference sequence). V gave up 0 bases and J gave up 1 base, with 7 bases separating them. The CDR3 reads CSARESGSNQPQHF. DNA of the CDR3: TGCAGTGCTAGAGAGTCAGGGAGCAATCAGCCCCAGCATTTT.

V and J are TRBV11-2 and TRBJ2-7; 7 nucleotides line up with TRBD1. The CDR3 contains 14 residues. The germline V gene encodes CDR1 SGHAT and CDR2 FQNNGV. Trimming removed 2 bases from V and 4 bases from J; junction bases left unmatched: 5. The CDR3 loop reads CASSLLGQHYEQYF. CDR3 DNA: TGTGCCAGCAGCTTACTGGGACAGCATTACGAGCAGTACTTC.

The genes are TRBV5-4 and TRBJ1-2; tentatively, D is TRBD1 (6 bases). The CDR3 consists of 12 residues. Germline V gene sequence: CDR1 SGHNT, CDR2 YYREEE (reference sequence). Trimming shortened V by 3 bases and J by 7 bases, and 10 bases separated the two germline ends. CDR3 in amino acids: CASSYRAGGYTF. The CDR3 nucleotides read TGTGCCAGCAGCTACAGGGCTGGTGGCTACACCTTC.

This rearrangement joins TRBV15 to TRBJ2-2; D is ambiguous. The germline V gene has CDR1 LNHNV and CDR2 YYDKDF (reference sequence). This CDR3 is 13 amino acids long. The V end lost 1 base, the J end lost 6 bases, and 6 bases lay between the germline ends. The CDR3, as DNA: TGTGCCACCAGCAGAGTCAGACCCGGGGAGCTGTTTTTT. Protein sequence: CATSRVRPGELFF.

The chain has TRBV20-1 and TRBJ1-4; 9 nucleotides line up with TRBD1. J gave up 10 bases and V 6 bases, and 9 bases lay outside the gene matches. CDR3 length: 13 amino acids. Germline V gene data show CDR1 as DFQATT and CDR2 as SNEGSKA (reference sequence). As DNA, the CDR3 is TGCAGTGCCTTCCGGGACAGGGCGGGAAAACTGTTTTTT. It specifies CSAFRDRAGKLFF.

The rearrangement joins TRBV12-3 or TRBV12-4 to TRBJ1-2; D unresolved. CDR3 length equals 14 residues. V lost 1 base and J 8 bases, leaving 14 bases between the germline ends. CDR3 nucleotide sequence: TGTGCCAGCAGTTTAGGTCTCGGTCCGGGAGGCTACACCTTC. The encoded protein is CASSLGLGPGGYTF.

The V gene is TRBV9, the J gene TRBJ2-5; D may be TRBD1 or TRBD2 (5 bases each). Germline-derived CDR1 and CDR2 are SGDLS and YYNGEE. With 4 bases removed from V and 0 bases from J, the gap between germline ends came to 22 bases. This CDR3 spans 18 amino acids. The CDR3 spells CASSRDRDPTGYQETQYF. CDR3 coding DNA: TGTGCCAGCAGCCGGGACCGCGACCCGACCGGGTACCAAGAGACCCAGTACTTC.

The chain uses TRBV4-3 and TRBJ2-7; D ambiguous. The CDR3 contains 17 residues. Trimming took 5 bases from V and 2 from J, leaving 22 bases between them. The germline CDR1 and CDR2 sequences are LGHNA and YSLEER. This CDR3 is CASSNTPPGPPPYEQYF. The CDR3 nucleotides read TGCGCCAGCAGCAATACACCACCGGGCCCTCCTCCCTACGAGCAGTACTTC.

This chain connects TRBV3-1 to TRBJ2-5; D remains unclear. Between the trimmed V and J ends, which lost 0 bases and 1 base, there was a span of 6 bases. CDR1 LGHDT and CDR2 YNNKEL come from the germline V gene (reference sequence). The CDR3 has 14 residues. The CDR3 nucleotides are TGTGCCAGCAGCCAAGACGGTCCCCAAGAGACCCAGTACTTC. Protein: CASSQDGPQETQYF.

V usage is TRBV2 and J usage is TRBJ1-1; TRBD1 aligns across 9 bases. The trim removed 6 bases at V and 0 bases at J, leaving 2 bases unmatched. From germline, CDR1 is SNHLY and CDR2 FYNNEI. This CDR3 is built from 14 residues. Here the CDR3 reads CASRGQGLNTEAFF. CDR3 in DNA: TGTGCCAGCAGGGGACAGGGCTTGAACACTGAAGCTTTCTTT.

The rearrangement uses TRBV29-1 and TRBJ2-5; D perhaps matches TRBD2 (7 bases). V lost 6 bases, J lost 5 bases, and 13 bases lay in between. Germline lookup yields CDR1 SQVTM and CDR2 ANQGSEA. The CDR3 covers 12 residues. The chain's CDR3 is CSVGRGAETQYF. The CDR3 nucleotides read TGCAGCGTGGGACGGGGGGCGGAGACCCAGTACTTC.

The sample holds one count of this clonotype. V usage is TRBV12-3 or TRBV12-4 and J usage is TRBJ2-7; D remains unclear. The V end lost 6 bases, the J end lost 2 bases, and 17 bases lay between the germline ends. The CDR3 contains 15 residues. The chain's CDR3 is CASSTDGGRAYEQYF. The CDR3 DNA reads TGTGCCAGCAGCACCGACGGCGGCAGAGCCTACGAGCAGTACTTC.

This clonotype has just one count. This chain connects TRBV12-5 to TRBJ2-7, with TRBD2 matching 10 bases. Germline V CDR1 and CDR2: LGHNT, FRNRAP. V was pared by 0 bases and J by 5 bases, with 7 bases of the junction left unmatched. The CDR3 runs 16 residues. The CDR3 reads CASGLVRSGGADEQYF. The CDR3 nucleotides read TGTGCTAGTGGTTTGGTACGAAGCGGGGGGGCAGACGAGCAGTACTTC.

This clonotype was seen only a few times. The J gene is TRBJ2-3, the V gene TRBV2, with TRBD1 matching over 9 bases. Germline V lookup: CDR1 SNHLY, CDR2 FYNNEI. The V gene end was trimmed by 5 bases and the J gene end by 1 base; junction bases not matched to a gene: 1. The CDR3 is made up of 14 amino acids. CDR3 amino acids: CASSRDRGTDTQYF. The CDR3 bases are TGTGCCAGCAGTAGGGACAGGGGCACAGATACGCAGTATTTT.